The source of this TCR beta chain is a study of shared clonotypes between healthy human individuals. Study context: Contributing individuals were two females and a few males aged 18 to 49. CD4 naive and memory got three plates each, CD8 naive two, CD8 memory one. General study findings and limits: Unshared clonotypes carried lower generation probabilities than those common to all four donors.

Positive CCR7 selection of CD45RO-negative cells yielded the naive CD8 cells, and terminally differentiated effector memory CD45RA+ cells were excluded. Donors were Caucasian adults residing in Nashville, Tennessee, USA. This clone was picked up one time. Antigen unknown. Measured with immunoSEQ multiplex PCR; TCRdb has only the in-frame clones, and not every one. In the table there are hundreds of thousands of clones, around 96% of which are singletons. The specimen was naive CD8+ T cells sorted from blood. The clonotype comes from a woman aged 25 to 45 in good health.

The CDR3 DNA is TGTGCCAGCAGTTTGACAGGGGGTTTCTACGAGCAGTACTTC. This encodes CASSLTGGFYEQYF. The chain employs TRBV9 and TRBJ2-7, with TRBD1 identical over 9 bases. Germline values: CDR1 SGDLS, CDR2 YYNGEE. The J segment lost 3 bases and the V segment lost 5 bases, leaving 6 bases of the junction unmatched. This CDR3 is 14 amino acids long. Based on the CDR3 plus reference TRBV9 and TRBJ2-7, the full variable domain is DSGVTQTPKHLITATGQRVTLRCSPRSGDLSVYWYQQSLDQGLQFLIQYYNGEERAKGNILERFSAQQFPDLHSELNLSSLELGDSALYFCASSLTGGFYEQYFGPGTRLTVT.